This TCR beta chain was captured by sequencing in a study of cytomegalovirus exposure and HLA in healthy donors. Findings and caveats of the study: A later analysis linked a missense variant in DCLRE1C to the trimming of TCR beta V and J genes.

This clone was found a few times. No antigen is known for it. Germline lookup yields CDR1 MDHEN and CDR2 SYDVKM. V lost 5 bases, J lost 4 bases, and 10 bases stayed unmatched. The CDR3 consists of 16 residues. With 60 Vbeta and 13 Jbeta primers, the PCR was carried out. The repertoire was sequenced with immunoSEQ multiplex PCR; TCRdb's copy has only in-frame clones and lacks some. The sample includes around 100,000 clones, around 74% of them seen just once. Sequenced: PBMCs. This receptor was identified in a man in his thirties or forties in good health and CMV-seropositive. The chain joins TRBV28 to TRBJ1-1; 10 bases line up with TRBD1. The CDR3 coding sequence is TGTGCCAGCAGTGCCTGGACAGGGGGATTGACCACTGAAGCTTTCTTT. The encoded protein is CASSAWTGGLTTEAFF.